This T cell receptor (beta chain) came from a study of blood T cell repertoires in COVID-19 (dated by TCRdb to about 2020). Describing the broader study: Samples covering the acute and convalescent phases of COVID-19 were provided by collaborators in the United States, Italy and Spain. The material from the prospective study consisted of cDNA or gDNA derived from T cells, B-cell-depleted T cells, or PBMCs. Deeply sampled blood TCRbeta repertoires from subjects exposed to, actively infected with, or recovered from COVID-19 were included in the dataset. A freely available public database, intended as a resource for researchers studying the immune response to SARS-CoV-2, is where the repertoires were released. The samples were drawn from the first 160 participants of the ongoing ImmuneRACE study and from some 1,300 subjects provided by 6 global collaborators. The sample metadata nearly always contained a de-identified subject ID, COVID-19 status, age in years and sex. Where available, HLA class I and class II types were obtained from metadata supplied by the sample provider rather than from assay-based typing. What the study reported, not specific to this receptor: The quantity of clinical and demographic metadata differed by source and by participant and was supplied without curation.

The CDR3 starts with the cysteine, ends with the phenylalanine, and has 14 residues. Kept here is only the CDR3 DNA, which spans 42 bases and is read in frame from base 1. V is reduced by 0 bases and J by 4 bases, leaving a spacing of 7 bases between them. CDR1 is given as WNHNN and CDR2 as SYGVQD, both from the germline V gene (reference sequence). TCRbeta CDR3 regions were amplified from genomic DNA using the immunoSEQ Assay, a bias-controlled multiplex PCR. The original pipeline was this. Within the assay, amplification of reference gene primers was used to estimate how many nucleated cells each sample contained. To quantify the absolute abundance of each unique TCRbeta CDR3 rearrangement, sequence reads were collapsed and filtered. For each sample, productive Simpson clonality was calculated as the square root of Simpson's diversity index over productive rearrangements. Imported from immuneACCESS, the table was reduced by TCRdb to in-frame sequences with V and J called. These copies leave out some clones; in studies compared against another copy, an unresolved V gene accounts for under half, and the cause of the remainder is not known. V and J calls and clone size come straight from that table; D and trimming were deduced from the DNA. This sample comprises hundreds of thousands of clones, approximately 90% of them detected only once. 3.5% to 4.5% of the sample is in the top ten clones.

A remark on this clone: Its antigen is currently not known. Base qualities are not at hand, and no much larger clone is one base apart.

Collaborating institutions collected whole blood in K2EDTA tubes following their own protocols. For TCRbeta analysis, collaborator samples were shipped as frozen whole blood, as isolated PBMCs, or as DNA extracted from either sample type. Recombination linked TRBV10-1 to TRBJ1-5, with TRBD1 as a weak D call on 5 bases. Material: peripheral blood. The clonotype comes from a man over 45 with acute or convalescent COVID-19. The DNA reads as follows: TGCGCCAGCAGTGAGTCGGGGGGGAATCAGCCCCAGCATTTT. It is translated as CASSESGGNQPQHF.